The sequence of this T cell receptor beta chain was determined in a study of identical twins. General study results and limits: High-abundance cord blood beta clonotypes had fewer insertions; memory repertoires showed none. Modelling approaches yielded underestimates of out-of-frame TCR alpha sharing between monozygotic twins. One should note that invariant MAIT and iNKT cells could partly confound zero-insertion analyses.

Unique molecular identifiers were present on cDNA, and template switching added a universal primer site. MiXCR, applied by TCRdb to the 5' RACE reads, yields one record per CDR3 protein. The data show 250,000 or so distinct CDR3 sequences, approximately 8.3% seen once. In this sample, this clonotype turned up many times. Its target is unknown. V dropped 0 bases and J dropped 3 bases, with 14 bases sitting between them. Per the germline V gene, CDR1 is DFQATT and CDR2 is SNEGSKA (reference sequence). The CDR3 is 15 amino acids. These same data were also listed under a study on yellow fever vaccine responses in identical twins.

The clonotype was recovered from a woman in her late teens or twenties in good health. Sequencing used CD8+ T cells sorted from blood. The chain carries TRBV20-1 and TRBJ2-5; no reliable D call. The CDR3 loop reads CSARDWFAQEETQYF. As DNA, the CDR3 is TGCAGTGCTAGAGATTGGTTCGCCCAGGAAGAGACCCAGTACTTC.